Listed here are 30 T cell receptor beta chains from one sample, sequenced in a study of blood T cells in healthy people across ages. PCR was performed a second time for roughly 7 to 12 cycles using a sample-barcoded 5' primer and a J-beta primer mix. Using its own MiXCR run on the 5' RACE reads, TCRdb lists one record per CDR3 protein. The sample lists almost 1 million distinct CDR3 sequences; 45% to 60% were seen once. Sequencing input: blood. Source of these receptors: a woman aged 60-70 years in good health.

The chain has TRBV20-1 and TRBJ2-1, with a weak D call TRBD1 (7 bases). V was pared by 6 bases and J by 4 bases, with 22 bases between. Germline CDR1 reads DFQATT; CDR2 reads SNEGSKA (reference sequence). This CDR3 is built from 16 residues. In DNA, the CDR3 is TGCAGTGCCGAAGGGGGCCAAGGAGGGGGGTACAATGAGCAGTTCTTC. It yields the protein CSAEGGQGGGYNEQFF.

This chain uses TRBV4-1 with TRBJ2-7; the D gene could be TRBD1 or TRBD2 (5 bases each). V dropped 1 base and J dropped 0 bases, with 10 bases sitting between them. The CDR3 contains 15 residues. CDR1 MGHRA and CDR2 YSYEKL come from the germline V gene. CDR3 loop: CASSQGRDRSYEQYF. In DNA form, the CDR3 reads TGCGCCAGCAGCCAAGGCCGGGACCGCTCCTACGAGCAGTACTTC.

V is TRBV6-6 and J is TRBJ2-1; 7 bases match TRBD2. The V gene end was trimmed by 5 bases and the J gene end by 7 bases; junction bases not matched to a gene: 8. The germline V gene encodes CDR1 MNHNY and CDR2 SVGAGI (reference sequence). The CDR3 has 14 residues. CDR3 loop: CASSPSGGGNEQFF. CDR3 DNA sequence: TGTGCCAGCAGTCCTAGCGGAGGCGGGAATGAGCAGTTCTTC.

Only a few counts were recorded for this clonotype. For the CDR3, the DNA is TGTGCCAGCAGCTTATTGTGCCGATCCATGGAGGCCCAGTACTTC. This translates into CASSLLCRSMEAQYF. The chain recombines TRBV7-2 with TRBJ2-7; the D gene is possibly TRBD2 (5 bases). The CDR3 sequence is 15 residues long. V shed 2 bases and J shed 10 bases, with 21 bases lying between them. CDR1 SGHTA and CDR2 FQGNSA come from the germline V gene.

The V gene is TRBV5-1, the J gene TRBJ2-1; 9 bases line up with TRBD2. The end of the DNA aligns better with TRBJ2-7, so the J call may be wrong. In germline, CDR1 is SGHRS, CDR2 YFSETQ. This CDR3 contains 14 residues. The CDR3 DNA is TGCGCCAGCAGCCCAACAAGCGGGGGGAATGAGCAGTACTTC. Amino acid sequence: CASSPTSGGNEQYF.

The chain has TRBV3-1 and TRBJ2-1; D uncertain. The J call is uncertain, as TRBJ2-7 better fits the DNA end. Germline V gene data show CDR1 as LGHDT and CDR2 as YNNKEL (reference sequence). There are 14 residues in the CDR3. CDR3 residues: CASSQAYSYNEQYF. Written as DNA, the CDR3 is TGTGCCAGCAGCCAAGCCTACTCCTACAATGAGCAGTACTTC.

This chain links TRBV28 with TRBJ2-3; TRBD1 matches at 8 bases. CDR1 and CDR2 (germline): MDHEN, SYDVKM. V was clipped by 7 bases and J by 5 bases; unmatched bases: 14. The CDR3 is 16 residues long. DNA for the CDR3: TGTGCCAGCAACACACCCGGGACAGGAGGACGAGATACGCAGTATTTT. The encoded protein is CASNTPGTGGRDTQYF.

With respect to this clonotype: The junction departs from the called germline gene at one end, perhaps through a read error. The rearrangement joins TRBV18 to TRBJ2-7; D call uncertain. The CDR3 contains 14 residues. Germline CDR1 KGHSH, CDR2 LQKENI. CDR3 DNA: TGTGCCAGCTCACCAAGTAGACTCTCCTACGAACAGTACTTC. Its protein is CASSPSRLSYEQYF.

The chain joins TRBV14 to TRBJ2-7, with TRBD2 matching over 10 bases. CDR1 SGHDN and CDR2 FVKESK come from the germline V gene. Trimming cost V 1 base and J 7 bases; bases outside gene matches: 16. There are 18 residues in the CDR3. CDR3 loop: CASSQAAGGGLRGNEQYF. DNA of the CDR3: TGTGCCAGCAGCCAAGCAGCGGGGGGGGGATTACGTGGCAATGAGCAGTACTTC. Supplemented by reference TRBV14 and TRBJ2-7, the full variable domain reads EAGVTQFPSHSVIEKGQTVTLRCDPISGHDNLYWYRRVMGKEIKFLLHFVKESKQDESGMPNNRFLAERTGGTYSTLKVQPAELEDSGVYFCASSQAAGGGLRGNEQYFGPGTRLTVT.

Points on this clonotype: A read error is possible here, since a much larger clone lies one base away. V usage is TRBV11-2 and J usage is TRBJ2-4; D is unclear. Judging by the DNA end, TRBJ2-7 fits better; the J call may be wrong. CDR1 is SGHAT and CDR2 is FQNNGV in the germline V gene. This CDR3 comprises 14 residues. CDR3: CDSSLVQLNYEQYF. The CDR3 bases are TGTGACAGCAGCTTAGTGCAACTGAACTACGAGCAGTACTTC.

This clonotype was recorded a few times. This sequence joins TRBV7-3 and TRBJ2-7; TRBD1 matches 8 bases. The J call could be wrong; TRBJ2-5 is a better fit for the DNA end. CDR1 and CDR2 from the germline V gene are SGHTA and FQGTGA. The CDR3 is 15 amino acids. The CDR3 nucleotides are TGTGCCAGCAGCCCCCGGACAGGGTTGGCGGAGACCCAGTACTTC. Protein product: CASSPRTGLAETQYF.

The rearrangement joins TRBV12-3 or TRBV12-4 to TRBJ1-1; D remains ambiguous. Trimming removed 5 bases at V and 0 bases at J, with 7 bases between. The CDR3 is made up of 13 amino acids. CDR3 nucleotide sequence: TGTGCCAGCAGTGAGCAATTGAACACTGAAGCTTTCTTT. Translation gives CASSEQLNTEAFF.

The CDR3 loop is CASSLWGQGYEQYF. CDR3 nucleotide sequence: TGTGCCAGCAGCTTGTGGGGACAGGGGTACGAGCAGTACTTC. The genes are TRBV5-6 and TRBJ2-7, with 10 bases aligning to TRBD1. In germline, CDR1 is SGHDT, CDR2 YYEEEE. The CDR3 extends over 14 amino acids. V shed 1 base and J 4 bases; nucleotides not matched to a gene: 2.

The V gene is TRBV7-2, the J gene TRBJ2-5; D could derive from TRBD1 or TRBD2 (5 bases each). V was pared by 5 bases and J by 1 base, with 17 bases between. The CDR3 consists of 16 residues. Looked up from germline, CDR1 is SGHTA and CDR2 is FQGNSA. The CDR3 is CASSPLPWGFQETQYF. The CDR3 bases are TGTGCCAGCAGCCCTCTTCCCTGGGGGTTCCAAGAGACCCAGTACTTC.

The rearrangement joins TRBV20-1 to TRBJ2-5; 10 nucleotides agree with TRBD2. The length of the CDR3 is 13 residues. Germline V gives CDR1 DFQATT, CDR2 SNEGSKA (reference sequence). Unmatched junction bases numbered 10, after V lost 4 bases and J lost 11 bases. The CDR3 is CSANLAGVREQYF. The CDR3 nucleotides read TGCAGTGCTAATCTAGCGGGAGTGAGGGAGCAGTACTTC.

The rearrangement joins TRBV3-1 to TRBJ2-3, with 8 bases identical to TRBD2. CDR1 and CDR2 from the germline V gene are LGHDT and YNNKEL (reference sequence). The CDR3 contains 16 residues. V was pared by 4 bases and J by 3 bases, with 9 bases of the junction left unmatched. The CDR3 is CASSLPFREGTDTQYF. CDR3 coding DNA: TGTGCCAGCAGCCTCCCGTTCCGGGAGGGGACAGATACGCAGTATTTT.

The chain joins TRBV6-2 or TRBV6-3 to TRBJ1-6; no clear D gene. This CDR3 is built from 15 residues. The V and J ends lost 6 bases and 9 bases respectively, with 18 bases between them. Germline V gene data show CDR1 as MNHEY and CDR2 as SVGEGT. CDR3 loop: CASSPRVGETSPLHF. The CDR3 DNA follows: TGTGCCAGCAGCCCCCGTGTCGGAGAGACTTCACCCCTCCACTTT.

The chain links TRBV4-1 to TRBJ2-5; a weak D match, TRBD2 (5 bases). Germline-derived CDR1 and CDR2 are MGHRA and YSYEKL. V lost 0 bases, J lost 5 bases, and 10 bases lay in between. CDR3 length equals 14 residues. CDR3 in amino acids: CASSQDSGWETQYF. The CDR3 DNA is TGCGCCAGCAGCCAAGATTCGGGGTGGGAGACCCAGTACTTC.

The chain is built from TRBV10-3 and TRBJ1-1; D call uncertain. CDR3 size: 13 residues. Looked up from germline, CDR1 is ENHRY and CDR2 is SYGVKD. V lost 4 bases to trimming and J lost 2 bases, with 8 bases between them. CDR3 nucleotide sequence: TGTGCCATCAGTGGACCCAGCAACACTGAAGCTTTCTTT. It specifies CAISGPSNTEAFF.

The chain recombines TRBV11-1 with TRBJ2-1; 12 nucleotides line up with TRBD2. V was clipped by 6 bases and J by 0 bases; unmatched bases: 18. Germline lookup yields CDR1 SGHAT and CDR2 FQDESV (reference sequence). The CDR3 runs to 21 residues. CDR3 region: CASSRKRGTSGYTSSYNEQFF. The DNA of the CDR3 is TGTGCCAGCAGTCGAAAAAGAGGGACTAGCGGGTACACAAGCTCCTACAATGAGCAGTTCTTC.

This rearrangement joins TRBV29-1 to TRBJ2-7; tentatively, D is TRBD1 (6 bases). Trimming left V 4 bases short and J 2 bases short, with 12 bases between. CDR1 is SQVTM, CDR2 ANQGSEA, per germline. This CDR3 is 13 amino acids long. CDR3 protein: CSVVSQGPYEQYF. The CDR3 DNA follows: TGCAGCGTTGTTAGTCAGGGGCCCTACGAGCAGTACTTC.

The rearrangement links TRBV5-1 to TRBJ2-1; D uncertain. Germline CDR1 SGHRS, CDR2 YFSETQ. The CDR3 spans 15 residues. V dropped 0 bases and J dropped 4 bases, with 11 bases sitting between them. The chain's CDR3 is CASSLEPGRYNEQFF. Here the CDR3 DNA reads TGCGCCAGCAGCTTGGAGCCAGGCAGATACAATGAGCAGTTCTTC.

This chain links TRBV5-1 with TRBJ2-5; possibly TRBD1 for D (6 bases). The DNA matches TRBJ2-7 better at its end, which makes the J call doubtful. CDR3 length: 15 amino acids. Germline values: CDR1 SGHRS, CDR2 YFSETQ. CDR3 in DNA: TGCGCCAGAAAAAAAAACCGGGACAAATTGTACGAGCAGTACTTC. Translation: CARKKNRDKLYEQYF.

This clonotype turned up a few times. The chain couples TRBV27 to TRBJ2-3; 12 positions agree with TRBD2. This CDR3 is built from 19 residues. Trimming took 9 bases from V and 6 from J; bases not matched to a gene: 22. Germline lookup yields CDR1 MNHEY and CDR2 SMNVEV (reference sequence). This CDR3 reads CASGGPRSTSGSFGDTQYF. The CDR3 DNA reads TGTGCCAGTGGAGGCCCCCGGTCGACTAGCGGGAGTTTTGGGGATACGCAGTATTTT.

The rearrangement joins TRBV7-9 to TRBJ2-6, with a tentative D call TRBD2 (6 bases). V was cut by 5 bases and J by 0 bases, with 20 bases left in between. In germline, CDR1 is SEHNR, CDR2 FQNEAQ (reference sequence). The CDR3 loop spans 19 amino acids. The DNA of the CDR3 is TGTGCCAGCAGCCCACGAACCCCAGGGACTCGCTCTGGGGCCAACGTCCTGACTTTC. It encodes CASSPRTPGTRSGANVLTF.

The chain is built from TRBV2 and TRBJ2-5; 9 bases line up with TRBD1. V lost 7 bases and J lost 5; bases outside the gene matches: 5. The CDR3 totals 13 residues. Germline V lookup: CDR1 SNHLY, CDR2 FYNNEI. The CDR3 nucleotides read TGTGCCAGCAATCACAGGGGGCTGGAGACCCAGTACTTC. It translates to CASNHRGLETQYF.

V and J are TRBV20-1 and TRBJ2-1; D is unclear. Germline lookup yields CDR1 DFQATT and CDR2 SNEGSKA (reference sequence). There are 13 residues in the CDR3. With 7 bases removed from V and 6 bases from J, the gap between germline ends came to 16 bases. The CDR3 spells CSVRASSSNEQFF. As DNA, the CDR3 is TGCAGTGTTCGGGCTAGTAGTTCCAATGAGCAGTTCTTC.

CDR3 in DNA: TGTGCCAGCAGTGAATCAGGCAGAACCTACGAGCAGTACTTC. It specifies CASSESGRTYEQYF. The rearrangement links TRBV25-1 to TRBJ2-7; D unclear. Germline loops: CDR1 MGHDK, CDR2 SYGVNS. Trimming shortened V by 1 base and J by 2 bases, and 9 bases separated the two germline ends. CDR3 length: 14 amino acids.

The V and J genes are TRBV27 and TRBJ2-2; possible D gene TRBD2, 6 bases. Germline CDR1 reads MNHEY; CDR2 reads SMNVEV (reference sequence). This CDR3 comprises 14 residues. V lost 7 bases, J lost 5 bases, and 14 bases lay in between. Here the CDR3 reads CASNKDRGTGELFF. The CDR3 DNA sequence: TGTGCCAGCAATAAAGACCGGGGGACCGGGGAGCTGTTTTTT.

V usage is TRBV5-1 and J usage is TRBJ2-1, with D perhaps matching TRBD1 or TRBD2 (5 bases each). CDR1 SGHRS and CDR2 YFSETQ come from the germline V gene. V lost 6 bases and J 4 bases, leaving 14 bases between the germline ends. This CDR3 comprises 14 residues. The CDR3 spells CASMGQTRYNEQFF. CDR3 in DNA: TGCGCCAGCATGGGGCAAACTAGGTACAATGAGCAGTTCTTC.